This T cell receptor (beta chain) appears in the sequencing data of a study of blood T cell repertoires in COVID-19 (dated by TCRdb to the early 2020s). Regarding the study in general: Collaborator samples came from the United States, Italy and Spain and covered acute and convalescent phases of COVID-19. The material from the prospective study consisted of cDNA or gDNA derived from T cells, B-cell-depleted T cells, or PBMCs. The dataset comprised deeply sampled blood TCRbeta repertoires from subjects exposed to, actively infected with, or recovered from COVID-19. The repertoires were released in a freely available public database meant as a resource for research on the immune response to SARS-CoV-2. The samples were drawn from the first 160 participants of the ongoing ImmuneRACE study and from over a thousand subjects provided by 6 global collaborators. A de-identified subject ID, COVID-19 status, age in years and sex were almost always included in the sample metadata. Where available, HLA class I and class II types were obtained from metadata supplied by the sample provider rather than from assay-based typing. What the authors observed across the whole study: The amount of clinical and demographic metadata varied by source and participant and was provided uncurated.

To note about this clone: Its antigen target is currently unknown. The sample holds no much larger clone one base away, and base qualities are not on file.

One collaborating source in Seattle enrolled patients during active infection and followed them longitudinally through the course of disease. Collaborating institutions collected whole blood in K2EDTA tubes following their own protocols. For TCRbeta analysis, collaborators shipped samples in one of three forms: frozen whole blood, isolated PBMCs, or DNA extracted from either of those sample types. TCRbeta CDR3 regions were amplified from genomic DNA by means of the immunoSEQ Assay, a bias-controlled multiplex PCR. Processing in the source paper ran as follows. The number of nucleated cells in each sample was estimated from the amplification of reference gene primers within the assay. Sequence reads were collapsed and filtered to measure the absolute abundance of every unique TCRbeta CDR3 rearrangement. For each sample, productive Simpson clonality was calculated as the square root of Simpson's diversity index across productive rearrangements. This immuneACCESS table, as held by TCRdb, lists in-frame sequences with V and J called but not all clones. Of the missing ones, under half trace to an unresolved V gene in checked studies; the others have no known cause. That table supplies the V and J calls and clone size; D and trimming were determined from the DNA. The sample profile shows approximately 300,000 clones; almost 90% of them were found once. The biggest ten clones account for 10% to 12% of the sample.

The trim is 5 bases for V and 1 base for J, with a gap of 12 bases between the germline ends. Sequences SGHTA (CDR1) and FQGTGA (CDR2) are obtained from the germline V gene. The CDR3, from cysteine to phenylalanine, totals 15 residues. The sequence is cut down to CDR3 DNA, 45 bases in frame from base 1. This chain is built from TRBV7-3 and TRBJ2-1; 6 matching bases give a weak D call of TRBD2. Sequencing was carried out using peripheral blood. The source of this sequence is a woman aged 25 to 39 with COVID-19, enrolled during active disease. The DNA sequence is TGTGCCAGCAGCCGGGACTCTATTTCCTACAATGAGCAGTTCTTC. This yields the protein CASSRDSISYNEQFF.